Included here is one T cell receptor beta chain sequence, with context. No antigen is known for it. This record comes from a study of T-cell reconstitution after alpha-beta-depleted transplantation in children. CDR1 is SGHRS, CDR2 YFSETQ, per germline. This CDR3 is 15 amino acids long. V dropped 4 bases and J dropped 5; count of bases not matched to a gene: 10. General study results and limits: Several hundred rapidly expanded clones from non-depleted graft cells reportedly supplied alpha-beta T cells about two months post-transplant.

A library of TCRbeta sequences, prepared with unique molecular identifiers, was generated. TCRdb analysed the PCR reads with MiXCR anew, one entry per CDR3 protein. The repertoire holds around 440,000 distinct CDR3 sequences, with 15% to 20% as singletons. The input for sequencing was PBMCs, mostly from graft donor cells, taken 360 days after TCRalphabeta/CD19-depleted stem cell transplant. The source of this sequence is a boy under three years old who had a stem cell transplant for Wiskott-Aldrich syndrome, so the T cells may come from the graft donor. The V call is TRBV5-1, the J call TRBJ1-2, with 8 bases matching TRBD1. DNA for the CDR3: TGCGCCAGCAGCCCTCGACAGGGGACCTTTTATGGCTACACCTTC. Protein product: CASSPRQGTFYGYTF.